This T cell receptor beta chain is drawn from a study of cytomegalovirus exposure and HLA in healthy donors. The table lists this clone with a few counts. The antigen is undetermined. Primers: 60 Vbeta forward and 13 Jbeta reverse. Method: immunoSEQ multiplex PCR; TCRdb's copy keeps in-frame clones and lacks some. The data show roughly 150,000 clones, with roughly 81% seen just once and about 2.4% held by the top ten. Per the germline V gene, CDR1 is SGHRS and CDR2 is YFSETQ. The CDR3 length is 15 residues. The V gene end was trimmed by 2 bases and the J gene end by 4 bases; junction bases not matched to a gene: 5. Study conclusions and caveats: Common viral pathogens seemed, in a later analysis, to connect with several of the most significant clusters. Some TCR beta chains (164 of them) were listed as cytomegalovirus-associated.

The specimen sequenced was PBMCs. The chain uses TRBV5-1 and TRBJ2-5, with 10 bases matching TRBD2. This TCR derives from a woman between 18 and 30 years old in good health and CMV-seronegative. This CDR3 reads CASSFLAGVSETQYF. CDR3 in DNA: TGCGCCAGCAGCTTCCTAGCGGGAGTATCAGAGACCCAGTACTTC. Complete variable domain (other parts from reference TRBV5-1 and TRBJ2-5): KAGVTQTPRYLIKTRGQQVTLSCSPISGHRSVSWYQQTPGQGLQFLFEYFSETQRNKGNFPGRFSGRQFSNSRSEMNVSTLELGDSALYLCASSFLAGVSETQYFGPGTRLLVL.